This is a list of T cell receptor beta chains from one sample in a study of blood T cell repertoires in COVID-19. The data were produced by immunoSEQ multiplex PCR, yet TCRdb's version contains in-frame clones alone and is incomplete. The sample lists 200,000 or so clones; almost 85% were seen once. The sample was peripheral blood. All receptors come from a human donor with acute or convalescent COVID-19. The donor label of this sample is uncertain. Each CDR3 is given with its conserved first and last residue. Each record gives: clone size, D gene, V gene, J gene, CDR3 protein, CDR3 DNA. The D gene is left open where the match is weak. Only part of the rows carry a size: once, few, many, or a class if the clone is expanded.

clone size: NA; D gene: TRBD1; V gene: TRBV30; J gene: TRBJ1-3; CDR3 protein: CACPGQGLDTIYF; CDR3 DNA: TGTGCCTGTCCGGGACAGGGTTTGGACACCATATATTTT
clone size: NA; D gene: TRBD2; V gene: TRBV19; J gene: TRBJ2-7; CDR3 protein: CASSQASGGRIHEQYF; CDR3 DNA: TGTGCCAGTAGTCAGGCTAGCGGGGGGAGAATCCACGAGCAGTACTTC
clone size: NA; D gene: TRBD2; V gene: TRBV11-3; J gene: TRBJ2-1; CDR3 protein: CASSNPGLAGGNEQFF; CDR3 DNA: TGTGCCAGCAGCAACCCGGGACTAGCGGGAGGTAATGAGCAGTTCTTC
clone size: once; D gene: NA; V gene: TRBV7-2; J gene: TRBJ2-1; CDR3 protein: CASSAGPQVTKNEQFF; CDR3 DNA: TGTGCCAGCAGCGCGGGTCCCCAGGTTACCAAAAATGAGCAGTTCTTC
clone size: NA; D gene: TRBD2; V gene: TRBV10-1; J gene: TRBJ2-5; CDR3 protein: CASKGREGRETQYF; CDR3 DNA: TGCGCCAGCAAAGGGCGGGAGGGCCGAGAGACCCAGTACTTC
clone size: NA; D gene: TRBD1; V gene: TRBV3-1/TRBV3-2; J gene: TRBJ1-6; CDR3 protein: CASSQGTGSSPLHF; CDR3 DNA: TGTGCCAGCAGCCAAGGGACAGGGAGTTCACCCCTCCACTTT
clone size: NA; D gene: TRBD2; V gene: TRBV7-3; J gene: TRBJ2-7; CDR3 protein: CASSLGTSGSFEQYF; CDR3 DNA: TGTGCCAGCAGCTTAGGGACTAGCGGGAGCTTCGAGCAGTACTTC
clone size: NA; D gene: TRBD2; V gene: TRBV18; J gene: TRBJ2-1; CDR3 protein: CASSPGTSGVYNEQFF; CDR3 DNA: TGTGCCAGCTCACCAGGGACTAGCGGGGTATACAATGAGCAGTTCTTC
clone size: NA; D gene: NA; V gene: TRBV7-9; J gene: TRBJ2-2; CDR3 protein: CASTATRGGGELFF; CDR3 DNA: TGTGCCAGCACCGCGACTAGGGGCGGCGGGGAGCTGTTTTTT
clone size: NA; D gene: NA; V gene: TRBV12-5; J gene: TRBJ1-5; CDR3 protein: CASGLVPSGPQHF; CDR3 DNA: TGTGCTAGTGGTTTGGTACCTTCGGGGCCCCAGCATTTT
clone size: NA; D gene: TRBD1; V gene: TRBV30; J gene: TRBJ1-6; CDR3 protein: CAWRDRGNSPLHF; CDR3 DNA: TGTGCCTGGCGGGACAGGGGTAATTCACCCCTCCACTTT
clone size: NA; D gene: TRBD2; V gene: TRBV5-5; J gene: TRBJ2-7; CDR3 protein: CASSYDGRFNYEQYF; CDR3 DNA: TGTGCCAGCAGCTATGACGGGAGGTTCAACTACGAGCAGTACTTC
clone size: NA; D gene: NA; V gene: TRBV27; J gene: TRBJ1-5; CDR3 protein: CASSPTGFRQPQHF; CDR3 DNA: TGTGCCAGCAGCCCAACAGGGTTCAGGCAGCCCCAGCATTTT
clone size: NA; D gene: NA; V gene: TRBV7-2; J gene: TRBJ1-1; CDR3 protein: CASSLTNQMNTEAFF; CDR3 DNA: TGTGCCAGCAGCTTAACAAATCAAATGAACACTGAAGCTTTCTTT
clone size: NA; D gene: TRBD2; V gene: TRBV24-1; J gene: TRBJ2-3; CDR3 protein: CATSDSGRTDTQYF; CDR3 DNA: TGTGCCACCAGTGACAGCGGGAGAACAGATACGCAGTATTTT
clone size: few; D gene: NA; V gene: TRBV19; J gene: TRBJ2-2; CDR3 protein: CASGTSNTGELFF; CDR3 DNA: TGTGCCAGCGGGACATCGAACACCGGGGAGCTGTTTTTT
clone size: NA; D gene: TRBD2; V gene: TRBV5-1; J gene: TRBJ2-3; CDR3 protein: CASSSAAGAITDTQYF; CDR3 DNA: TGCGCCAGCAGCTCGGCAGCGGGAGCGATAACGGATACGCAGTATTTT
clone size: NA; D gene: TRBD2; V gene: TRBV7-2; J gene: TRBJ2-5; CDR3 protein: CASSQTSGRVTQYF; CDR3 DNA: TGTGCCAGCAGCCAAACTAGCGGGAGGGTGACCCAGTACTTC
clone size: NA; D gene: TRBD1; V gene: TRBV18; J gene: TRBJ1-2; CDR3 protein: CASSPPGQKEWSHGYTF; CDR3 DNA: TGTGCCAGCTCACCACCGGGACAGAAGGAATGGTCCCATGGCTACACCTTC
clone size: few; D gene: TRBD1; V gene: TRBV10-3; J gene: TRBJ2-3; CDR3 protein: CAISGQGRMTDTQYF; CDR3 DNA: TGTGCCATCAGTGGACAGGGGCGGATGACAGATACGCAGTATTTT
clone size: NA; D gene: NA; V gene: TRBV6-5; J gene: TRBJ1-1; CDR3 protein: CASSPPLGGNTEAFF; CDR3 DNA: TGTGCCAGCAGTCCACCCCTCGGCGGGAACACTGAAGCTTTCTTT
clone size: NA; D gene: NA; V gene: TRBV7-2; J gene: TRBJ2-5; CDR3 protein: CASSLAFQTAGDQYF; CDR3 DNA: TGTGCCAGCAGCTTAGCTTTCCAAACCGCAGGGGACCAGTACTTC
clone size: NA; D gene: NA; V gene: TRBV21-1; J gene: TRBJ1-1; CDR3 protein: CASSEDRNTEAFF; CDR3 DNA: TGTGCCAGCAGCGAGGACAGGAACACTGAAGCTTTCTTT
clone size: NA; D gene: TRBD2; V gene: TRBV28; J gene: TRBJ2-6; CDR3 protein: CASSTSGRSGANVLTF; CDR3 DNA: TGTGCCAGCTCGACTAGCGGGAGGTCTGGGGCCAACGTCCTGACTTTC
clone size: NA; D gene: NA; V gene: TRBV6-1; J gene: TRBJ2-7; CDR3 protein: CASSARWAGTSYEQYF; CDR3 DNA: TGTGCCAGCAGTGCTCGATGGGCAGGGACATCCTACGAGCAGTACTTC
clone size: NA; D gene: NA; V gene: TRBV7-9; J gene: TRBJ1-3; CDR3 protein: CASSLEVGSSGNTIYF; CDR3 DNA: TGTGCCAGCAGCTTAGAGGTCGGGAGCTCTGGAAACACCATATATTTT
clone size: NA; D gene: NA; V gene: TRBV27; J gene: TRBJ1-1; CDR3 protein: CASSPGPTRNTEAFF; CDR3 DNA: TGTGCCAGCAGTCCAGGGCCCACAAGGAACACTGAAGCTTTCTTT
clone size: NA; D gene: TRBD1; V gene: TRBV30; J gene: TRBJ1-5; CDR3 protein: CAWSVRSGGAGQPQHF; CDR3 DNA: TGTGCCTGGAGTGTACGATCAGGGGGCGCGGGGCAGCCCCAGCATTTT
clone size: NA; D gene: NA; V gene: TRBV5-4; J gene: TRBJ1-2; CDR3 protein: CASSLETGHYEGYTF; CDR3 DNA: TGTGCCAGCAGCTTGGAGACAGGACACTATGAAGGCTACACCTTC
clone size: few; D gene: TRBD1; V gene: TRBV13; J gene: TRBJ1-1; CDR3 protein: CASSSGTGQGDTEAFF; CDR3 DNA: TGTGCCAGCAGCTCGGGAACCGGACAGGGAGACACTGAAGCTTTCTTT
clone size: NA; D gene: NA; V gene: TRBV29-1; J gene: TRBJ1-4; CDR3 protein: CSVAPGTNNEKLFF; CDR3 DNA: TGCAGCGTTGCCCCCGGGACAAATAATGAAAAACTGTTTTTT
clone size: NA; D gene: NA; V gene: TRBV9; J gene: TRBJ2-2; CDR3 protein: CASREGSDTGELFF; CDR3 DNA: TGTGCCAGCAGGGAGGGGTCTGACACCGGGGAGCTGTTTTTT
clone size: NA; D gene: TRBD1; V gene: TRBV29-1; J gene: TRBJ1-1; CDR3 protein: CSVRTGTGGNTEAFF; CDR3 DNA: TGCAGCGTTCGAACCGGGACAGGGGGAAACACTGAAGCTTTCTTT
clone size: NA; D gene: NA; V gene: TRBV19; J gene: TRBJ1-5; CDR3 protein: CASSVRGAYSNQPQHF; CDR3 DNA: TGTGCCAGTAGTGTTCGGGGGGCATATAGCAATCAGCCCCAGCATTTT
clone size: NA; D gene: TRBD1; V gene: TRBV18; J gene: TRBJ2-3; CDR3 protein: CASSLQGAIPDTQYF; CDR3 DNA: TGTGCCAGCTCACTTCAGGGGGCTATCCCAGATACGCAGTATTTT
clone size: NA; D gene: NA; V gene: TRBV21-1; J gene: TRBJ1-2; CDR3 protein: CASSKAGEADSHRGYGYTF; CDR3 DNA: TGTGCCAGCAGCAAAGCGGGTGAGGCGGACAGTCACCGGGGTTATGGCTACACCTTC
clone size: NA; D gene: NA; V gene: TRBV7-2; J gene: TRBJ2-2; CDR3 protein: CASSSRGGNTGELFF; CDR3 DNA: TGTGCCAGCAGCTCTAGAGGCGGCAACACCGGGGAGCTGTTTTTT
clone size: NA; D gene: TRBD1; V gene: TRBV19; J gene: TRBJ1-1; CDR3 protein: CASSISGTGVTEAFF; CDR3 DNA: TGTGCCAGTAGTATTTCCGGGACAGGGGTCACTGAAGCTTTCTTT
clone size: once; D gene: TRBD1; V gene: TRBV5-6; J gene: TRBJ1-5; CDR3 protein: CASSLRDRGNQPQHF; CDR3 DNA: TGTGCCAGCAGCTTGAGGGACAGGGGGAATCAGCCCCAGCATTTT
clone size: NA; D gene: TRBD2; V gene: TRBV5-4; J gene: TRBJ2-5; CDR3 protein: CASSPGLVSLSQYF; CDR3 DNA: TGTGCCAGCAGCCCTGGACTAGTGTCCTTGTCCCAGTACTTC
clone size: NA; D gene: NA; V gene: TRBV7-9; J gene: TRBJ1-3; CDR3 protein: CASKTASSGNTIYF; CDR3 DNA: TGTGCCAGCAAGACGGCTAGCTCTGGAAACACCATATATTTT